A selection of T cell receptor beta chains follows, all from one sample in a study of technical replicates of blood from several donors. Some clones are missing from TCRdb's copy, which holds only in-frame ones; the method was immunoSEQ multiplex PCR. This table holds about 90,000 clones, about 94% found once. The material sequenced was T cells isolated from PBMCs. These receptors were obtained from a human donor in good health. Each CDR3 is given with its conserved first and last residue. A D gene is named only where the DNA matches it firmly. Clone size, where shown, is once, few, many, or a class for clones that have expanded.

j_call d_call clone_size v_call cdr3_length cdr3_nt cdr3_aa
TRBJ1-6 TRBD1 . TRBV5-1 15 TGCGCCAGCAGCTGGGCTGGGACAGGGGATTCACCCCTCCACTTT CASSWAGTGDSPLHF
TRBJ1-1 TRBD1 . TRBV7-6 17 TGTGCCAGCAGCTTAGGGGACAGGGCGGCTTTGGACACTGAAGCTTTCTTT CASSLGDRAALDTEAFF
TRBJ1-3 . . TRBV13 12 TGTGCCAGCAAATATCAGGGAAACACCATATATTTT CASKYQGNTIYF
TRBJ1-5 . . TRBV19 13 TGTGCCAGTAGTTCAGGGTACAATCAGCCCCAGCATTTT CASSSGYNQPQHF
TRBJ2-2 TRBD2 . TRBV5-4 17 TGTGCCAGCAGCTTGGGGGGAAGCGGGGGGGCCACCGGGGAGCTGTTTTTT CASSLGGSGGATGELFF
TRBJ2-2 TRBD1 . TRBV27 16 TGTGCCAGCAGTAAGGACGCGGACAGGGAATCCGGGGAGCTGTTTTTT CASSKDADRESGELFF
TRBJ1-1 . . TRBV2 15 TGTGCCAGCAGAACTCGGGGGGGGAGGAACACTGAAGCTTTCTTT CASRTRGGRNTEAFF
TRBJ2-2 . . TRBV2 15 TGTGCCAGCAGTGATACCAGGCATTACACCGGGGAGCTGTTTTTT CASSDTRHYTGELFF
TRBJ2-1 . . TRBV20-1 11 TGCAGTGCCCACGGCGGTCTCGAGCAGTTCTTC CSAHGGLEQFF
TRBJ2-5 . . TRBV5-6 13 TGTGCCAGCAGCCCGAGGTCCGCAGAGACCCAGTACTTC CASSPRSAETQYF
TRBJ2-3 TRBD2 . TRBV5-1 15 TGCGCCAGCAGCTCTAGCGGGAGTGGTGGAGATACGCAGTATTTT CASSSSGSGGDTQYF
TRBJ2-7 . . TRBV4-1 17 TGCGCCAGCAGCCAAGATATGGGGTTCCGTATCGGGGACGAGCAGTACTTC CASSQDMGFRIGDEQYF
TRBJ2-1 . once TRBV7-9 11 TGTGCCAGCAGTCCCCAGGATGAGCAGTTCTTC CASSPQDEQFF
TRBJ2-3 TRBD2 . TRBV11-3 15 TGTGCCAGCAGCCTTGGAGTAGCGGGAACAGATACGCAGTATTTT CASSLGVAGTDTQYF
TRBJ2-1 . . TRBV18 15 TGTGCCAGCTCCACCTTGAGGATTTCCTACAATGAGCAGTTCTTC CASSTLRISYNEQFF
TRBJ1-2 . . TRBV6-5 14 TGTGCCAGCAGTTTGGCCAGGGAAAACTATGGCTACACCTTC CASSLARENYGYTF
TRBJ2-7 TRBD1 . TRBV9 17 TGTGCCAGCAGCGGGGGACAGGGTGTAGGTGGGTCCTACGAGCAGTACTTC CASSGGQGVGGSYEQYF
TRBJ2-3 . . TRBV6-6 14 TGTGCCAGCAGTCAAACGACTAGCACAGATACGCAGTATTTT CASSQTTSTDTQYF
TRBJ2-7 TRBD2 . TRBV7-6 15 TGTGCCAGCAGCCCCGGGACTAGCGGGATCTACGAGCAGTACTTC CASSPGTSGIYEQYF
TRBJ2-7 . . TRBV5-1 14 TGCGCCAGCAGCTTAGCGGACGGGAACTACGAGCAGTACTTC CASSLADGNYEQYF
TRBJ2-3 . . TRBV19 15 TGTGCCAGTAGTATACGGAACGGGATGGAAGATACGCAGTATTTT CASSIRNGMEDTQYF
TRBJ2-3 TRBD1 . TRBV7-2 16 TGTGCCAGCAGCTTACCGGGACAGGGGACCACAGATACGCAGTATTTT CASSLPGQGTTDTQYF
TRBJ2-1 . . TRBV9 16 TGTGCCAGCAGCGTAGCGGAGGGTACCCGCTACAATGAGCAGTTCTTC CASSVAEGTRYNEQFF
TRBJ2-5 TRBD1 . TRBV18 15 TGTGCCAGCTCACCCGGGACAGGGGGTCAAGAGACCCAGTACTTC CASSPGTGGQETQYF
TRBJ2-5 TRBD2 . TRBV6-4 14 TGTGCCAGCAGGACTAGCGGGTTCGAAGAGACCCAGTACTTC CASRTSGFEETQYF
TRBJ2-3 . . TRBV5-1 15 TGCGCCAGCAGCTCGGGACTCGCGAGCACAGATACGCAGTATTTT CASSSGLASTDTQYF
TRBJ1-1 TRBD1 . TRBV5-1 16 TGCGCCAGTTATCATAGCACCGGGACAGGGGATACTGAAGCTTTCTTT CASYHSTGTGDTEAFF
TRBJ2-1 . . TRBV6-6 15 TGTGCCCACTCCGCCAGGGCAGTGAACTACAATGAGCAGTTCTTC CAHSARAVNYNEQFF
TRBJ2-3 . . TRBV5-4 16 TGTGCCAGCAGCTTGGCCGGTAGGCTAGGTGCAGATACGCAGTATTTT CASSLAGRLGADTQYF
TRBJ1-5 . . TRBV27 18 TGTGCCAGCAGTTTTCGTCGACATAACAGATATAGCAATCAGCCCCAGCATTTT CASSFRRHNRYSNQPQHF
TRBJ2-1 TRBD2 . TRBV18 17 TGTGCCAGCTCACCCTCCCTCGTAGCGGGGTTTTACAATGAGCAGTTCTTC CASSPSLVAGFYNEQFF
TRBJ1-2 TRBD1 . TRBV7-2 16 TGTGCCAGCAGCCCACGGGAAGGGGGCTACCGCTATGGCTACACCTTC CASSPREGGYRYGYTF
TRBJ2-7 . . TRBV28 15 TGTGCCAGCACCGAATGGACATCACAGTCCTACGAGCAGTACTTC CASTEWTSQSYEQYF
TRBJ1-5 TRBD1 . TRBV2 15 TGTGCCAGCAGTGGGACAGGGGGCGCATCTCAGCCCCAGCATTTT CASSGTGGASQPQHF
TRBJ2-7 . . TRBV5-1 13 TGCGCCAGCAGCTTGGCACAGACCTACGAGCAGTACTTC CASSLAQTYEQYF
TRBJ2-5 TRBD1 . TRBV28 13 TGTGCCAGCAGTGCGGACAGGGCAGAGACCCAGTACTTC CASSADRAETQYF
TRBJ2-7 TRBD1 . TRBV7-9 13 TGTGCCAGCAGCCCAGGGACAGGCTACGAGCAGTACTTC CASSPGTGYEQYF
TRBJ1-3 . . TRBV4-2 15 TGTGCCAGCAGCCAAGACAGGGGATCTGGAAACACCATATATTTT CASSQDRGSGNTIYF
TRBJ1-1 . . TRBV18 14 TGTGCCAGCTCACCAGGGCACATGAACACTGAAGCTTTCTTT CASSPGHMNTEAFF
TRBJ2-5 . once TRBV12-5 12 TGTGCTAGCCGATGGGGGAGGGAGACCCAGTACTTC CASRWGRETQYF
TRBJ1-1 TRBD1 . TRBV29-1 13 TGCAGCGTTGTAGGACAGGGAATCTCTGAAGCTTTCTTT CSVVGQGISEAFF
TRBJ2-6 . . TRBV6-6 15 TGTGCCAGCAGTTACGACAGTTCTGGGGCCAACGTCCTGACTTTC CASSYDSSGANVLTF
TRBJ2-7 . . TRBV5-1 14 TGCGCCAGCAGCCTGGCGGGTCGAAACTACGAGCAGTACTTC CASSLAGRNYEQYF
TRBJ2-7 TRBD1 . TRBV11-2 15 TGTGCCAGCAGCCCCCTGACCTGGACAGGGAACGAGCAGTACTTC CASSPLTWTGNEQYF
TRBJ2-3 TRBD1 . TRBV5-5 15 TGTGCCAGCAGCTTGAGGGGACAGTCATCAGATACGCAGTATTTT CASSLRGQSSDTQYF
TRBJ2-7 . . TRBV18 15 TGTGCCAGCTCACCATCACAGGTAGAGGTCGACGAGCAGTACTTC CASSPSQVEVDEQYF
TRBJ2-7 . once TRBV29-1 12 TGCAGCGTTTGTTCCGCCTCCAGCGAGCAGTACTTC CSVCSASSEQYF
TRBJ1-3 TRBD1 . TRBV6-6 13 TGTGCCAGCAGTCGGGACAGGGTTTCTACCATATATTTT CASSRDRVSTIYF
TRBJ2-7 TRBD2 . TRBV14 14 TGTGCCAGCAGCCCGTTAGCGGGAGGCTACGAGCAGTACTTC CASSPLAGGYEQYF
TRBJ2-2 . . TRBV7-2 14 TGTGCCAGCAGCGCTCGACGGACAACCGGGGAGCTGTTTTTT CASSARRTTGELFF
TRBJ2-7 . . TRBV10-1 17 TGCGCCAGCAGTGAGTTCTCTATTAGCAACAGGGTACGCGAGCAGTACTTC CASSEFSISNRVREQYF
TRBJ2-7 . once TRBV7-9 16 TGTGCCAGCAGCTTAGAAGTAGGGGATGTATCCTACGAGCAGTACTTC CASSLEVGDVSYEQYF
TRBJ2-1 . . TRBV27 13 TGTGCCAGCAGTTTAGTCGTTGAGAATGAGCAGTTCTTC CASSLVVENEQFF
TRBJ2-7 TRBD2 . TRBV2 13 TGTGCCAGCTGGCGGGGGGACCGAGGTGAGCAGTACTTC CASWRGDRGEQYF
TRBJ1-5 . . TRBV6-4 18 TGTGCCAGCACCCGGGTAGCAGAGAGATATGATAGCAATCAGCCCCAGCATTTT CASTRVAERYDSNQPQHF
TRBJ1-2 . . TRBV6-5 15 TGTGCCAGCAGTTACTCGGAGCAGCCCCCCAAGGGCTACACCTTC CASSYSEQPPKGYTF
TRBJ2-5 TRBD2 . TRBV4-2 18 TGTGCCAGCAGCCCCTTAGCCCAGCGGGGCCTCCGGGAAGAGACCCAGTACTTC CASSPLAQRGLREETQYF
TRBJ2-3 TRBD1 . TRBV9 16 TGTGCCAGCAGCGTAGGAACAGGGGGAAGGGCAGATACGCAGTATTTT CASSVGTGGRADTQYF
TRBJ2-2 TRBD1 . TRBV28 21 TGTGCCAGCAGTTTTGTATTAACCGGGACAGGTCCCAACCCGAACACCGGGGAGCTGTTTTTT CASSFVLTGTGPNPNTGELFF
TRBJ1-1 TRBD1 . TRBV4-1 14 TGCGCCAGCAGCTTGACAGGGCAGGAAACTGAAGCTTTCTTT CASSLTGQETEAFF